This TCR beta chain was recorded in a study of T cell responses to AZD1222 COVID-19 vaccine. Some clones are missing from TCRdb's copy, which holds only in-frame ones; the method was immunoSEQ multiplex PCR. The repertoire consists of over 130,000 clones, with 92% occurring once and the leading ten covering roughly 3.4%. Germline CDR1 and CDR2: SGDLS and YYNGEE. Losses at the gene ends were 2 bases for V and 4 bases for J; bases not matched to a gene: 11. There are 16 residues in the CDR3. This clone was recorded a few times. The J gene is TRBJ1-2, the V gene TRBV9; 7 bases are a match to TRBD1. The TCR sequence derives from an adult who received the AZD1222 COVID-19 vaccine. The specimen was peripheral blood, collected 28 days after the second AZD1222 dose. The CDR3 loop is CASSVPSGGTIYGYTF. In DNA form, the CDR3 reads TGTGCCAGCAGCGTCCCCTCAGGGGGGACTATCTATGGCTACACCTTC.